The following is a T cell receptor beta chain sequence with its context. This CDR3 has 15 residues. Unmatched junction bases numbered 2, after V lost 1 base and J lost 3 bases. The V gene's germline CDR1 is SGHVS and CDR2 FQNEAQ. This record comes from a study of blood T cell repertoires in COVID-19. Looking at the study overall: Spain, Italy and the United States supplied samples that represented acute and convalescent COVID-19. PBMCs, B-cell-depleted T cells, or T cells provided the cDNA or gDNA that made up the material.

As processed by the authors: Amplification of reference gene primers provided the estimated nucleated cell counts. Some clones are missing from TCRdb's copy, which holds only in-frame ones; the method was immunoSEQ multiplex PCR. V and J calls and clone size are as listed in that table; D and trimming were resolved from the DNA. The sample shows roughly 100,000 clones, around nine tenths of them seen only once. The rearrangement uses TRBV7-8 and TRBJ2-7; TRBD2 matches at 11 bases. The sequenced sample was peripheral blood. This clonotype was obtained from a human donor in a cohort sampled during active COVID-19. As DNA, the CDR3 is TGTGCCAGCAGCTTAGGGCTAGCGGGAGGCTACGAGCAGTACTTC. Its protein is CASSLGLAGGYEQYF.